This TCR beta chain was sequenced in a study of shared clonotypes between healthy human individuals. The V and J ends lost 4 bases and 5 bases respectively, with 18 bases between them. Germline V gene data show CDR1 as MDHEN and CDR2 as SYDVKM. This CDR3 contains 16 residues. Profiling relied on immunoSEQ multiplex PCR, and the TCRdb table lists in-frame clones only, not all of them. The table records about 2.3 million clones, 93% of them present only once. Study-wide results and caveats: A handful of donors showed sharing of about 5.5% of naive CD4 clonotypes. Although depth was large, rarefaction showed that sequencing of the sorted subsets was incomplete. Limitation of the genetic and exposure-history diversity represented came from the few donors. The generation probabilities recorded for non-shared clonotypes fell below those of clonotypes shared by all four donors.

As regards this clone: Its antigen is currently unknown.

Material: naive CD4+ T cells from PBMCs. The subset here: CD45RA+ positively selected. The receptor was isolated from a man younger than 30 in good health. Some clones in this sample may be carry-over from other donors' samples. The genes are TRBV28 and TRBJ1-5; tentative D call: TRBD1 (6 bases). CDR3 amino acids: CASSSWGGLGDQPQHF. CDR3 in DNA: TGTGCCAGCAGTTCGTGGGGGGGCCTAGGGGATCAGCCCCAGCATTTT.